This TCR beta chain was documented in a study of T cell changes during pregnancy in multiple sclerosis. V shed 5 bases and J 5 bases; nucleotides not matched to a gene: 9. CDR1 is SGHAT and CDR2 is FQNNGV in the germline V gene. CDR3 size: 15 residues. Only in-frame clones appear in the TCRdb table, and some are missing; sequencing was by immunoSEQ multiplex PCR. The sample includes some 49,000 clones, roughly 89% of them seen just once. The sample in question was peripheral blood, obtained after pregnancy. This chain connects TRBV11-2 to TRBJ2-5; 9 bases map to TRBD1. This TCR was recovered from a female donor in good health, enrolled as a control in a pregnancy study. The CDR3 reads CASSKGTGLWETQYF. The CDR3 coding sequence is TGTGCCAGCAGCAAGGGGACAGGGCTTTGGGAGACCCAGTACTTC.